These T cell receptor beta chains were read from a single sample in a study of T cell repertoires in cytomegalovirus infection. Antigens for these TCRs are unknown. TCRdb recomputed calls from the reads with MiXCR, one row per CDR3 protein. The profile covers roughly 570,000 distinct CDR3 sequences, with 40% appearing a single time and about 46% taken by the ten largest. The specimen was cultured PBMCs, collected from culture after CMV antigen stimulation. The source of these receptors is a human donor in good health (CMV status not recorded). Some clones in this sample may be carry-over from other donors' samples. Both conserved end residues are part of each CDR3. Fields, in order: D gene, V gene, J gene, clone size, CDR3 protein, CDR3 DNA. D genes are given only for firm matches. The size of a clone is reported for some rows only, either as once, few or many, or as a class for expanded clones.

>TRBD1|TRBV10-3|TRBJ1-1|many
CAISELGTAEVGNTEAFF
TGTGCCATCAGTGAGTTAGGGACAGCAGAAGTGGGGAACACTGAAGCTTTCTTT
>TRBD2|TRBV7-2|TRBJ2-7|few
CASSLSPGLREQYF
TGTGCCAGCAGCTTAAGTCCGGGACTACGCGAGCAGTACTTC
>-|TRBV28|TRBJ2-7|few
CASSFLAHEQYF
TGTGCCAGCAGTTTCCTAGCCCACGAGCAGTACTTC
>TRBD2|TRBV19|TRBJ2-1|-
CASSSSGGSNEQFF
TGTGCCAGTAGTTCGTCGGGGGGGTCAAATGAGCAGTTCTTC
>-|TRBV15|TRBJ1-2|few
CATSRGGQGAVYGYTF
TGTGCCACCAGCAGAGGGGGACAAGGGGCGGTCTATGGCTACACCTTC
>-|TRBV2|TRBJ2-3|-
CASTEVSDTQYF
TGTGCCAGCACGGAGGTGTCAGATACGCAGTATTTT
>-|TRBV18|TRBJ1-4|few
CASSPRANEKLFF
TGTGCCAGCTCACCGAGGGCTAATGAAAAACTGTTTTTT
>-|TRBV7-2|TRBJ2-7|-
CASSSGDAYEQYF
TGTGCCAGCAGCTCCGGGGATGCCTACGAGCAGTACTTC
>-|TRBV12-3/TRBV12-4|TRBJ1-2|-
CASSLTGPIYGYTF
TGTGCCAGCAGTTTAACAGGACCAATCTATGGCTACACCTTC
>-|TRBV7-9|TRBJ2-7|few
CASSSRGDYEQYF
TGTGCCAGCAGCTCCCGGGGAGACTACGAGCAGTACTTC
>TRBD2|TRBV7-6|TRBJ2-1|-
CASSVLAGGSEGGQFF
TGTGCCAGCAGCGTTCTAGCGGGAGGGTCGGAAGGAGGGCAGTTCTTC
>-|TRBV20-1|TRBJ1-4|-
CSARQGGDTGEKLFF
TGCAGTGCTAGACAAGGGGGGGATACCGGAGAAAAACTGTTTTTT
>TRBD1|TRBV7-6|TRBJ1-5|many
CANRGRGNQPQHF
TGTGCCAACAGGGGTCGGGGCAATCAGCCCCAGCATTTT
>TRBD2|TRBV7-4|TRBJ2-1|few
CASSLVLFRNKLAGLLNEQFF
TGTGCCAGCAGCTTAGTCTTGTTTCGGAACAAACTAGCGGGCCTCCTCAATGAGCAGTTCTTC
>TRBD1|TRBV6-6|TRBJ2-2|-
CASRLTGGNTGELFF
TGTGCCAGCAGGTTGACAGGGGGAAACACCGGGGAGCTGTTTTTT
>-|TRBV7-9|TRBJ2-3|-
CASSYVADTQYF
TGTGCCAGCAGTTACGTGGCAGATACGCAGTATTTT
>TRBD1|TRBV11-2|TRBJ1-2|-
CASSARDRGSYGYTF
TGTGCCAGCAGCGCCCGGGACAGGGGTTCCTATGGCTACACCTTC
>-|TRBV7-6|TRBJ1-5|few
CASSPRWGQGNQPQHF
TGTGCCAGCAGCCCCCGTTGGGGGCAGGGCAATCAGCCCCAGCATTTT
>-|TRBV6-6|TRBJ1-3|-
CASSYSLRRGDTIYF
TGTGCCAGCAGTTACTCGCTGAGGAGGGGGGACACCATATATTTT
>TRBD2|TRBV19|TRBJ2-5|few
CASSTRTSGSLETQYF
TGTGCCAGTAGTACCCGGACTAGCGGGAGTTTGGAGACCCAGTACTTC
>TRBD2|TRBV2|TRBJ2-7|few
CASGVYGGRYYEQYF
TGTGCCAGCGGAGTTTACGGGGGGAGATACTACGAGCAGTACTTC
>-|TRBV27|TRBJ2-7|few
CASSLTPAYEQYF
TGTGCCAGCAGTTTAACCCCCGCCTACGAGCAGTACTTC
>-|TRBV12-3/TRBV12-4|TRBJ2-3|few
CASSPPTAGFTQYF
TGTGCCAGCAGCCCCCCGACAGCGGGTTTTACGCAGTATTTT
>-|TRBV18|TRBJ2-1|-
CASSQFQDFYNEQFF
TGTGCCAGCTCACAGTTCCAGGACTTCTACAATGAGCAGTTCTTC
>-|TRBV7-6|TRBJ1-5|-
CASSLDQTGGQPQHF
TGTGCCAGCAGCTTAGACCAGACCGGGGGTCAGCCCCAGCATTTT
>-|TRBV12-3/TRBV12-4|TRBJ1-2|many
CASSPPEGWGYGYTF
TGTGCCAGCAGTCCACCGGAGGGTTGGGGCTATGGCTACACCTTC
>TRBD2|TRBV6-1|TRBJ2-3|-
CASSTGTSVTDTQYF
TGTGCCAGCAGCACCGGGACTAGCGTCACAGATACGCAGTATTTT
>-|TRBV7-6|TRBJ1-1|once
CASSLVSKNTEAFF
TGTGCCAGCAGCTTAGTCAGCAAGAACACTGAAGCTTTCTTT
>-|TRBV20-1|TRBJ2-5|few
CSARDGKIPETQYF
TGCAGTGCTAGAGATGGCAAGATCCCCGAGACCCAGTACTTC
>-|TRBV12-3/TRBV12-4|TRBJ2-7|-
CASMGEGTEQYF
TGTGCCAGCATGGGTGAGGGGACTGAGCAGTACTTC
>-|TRBV7-9|TRBJ2-1|once
CASSLTDHEQFF
TGTGCCAGCAGCTTAACGGACCACGAGCAGTTCTTC
>-|TRBV7-2|TRBJ2-7|many
CASSLAGAFHEQYF
TGTGCCAGCAGCTTAGCGGGAGCCTTTCACGAGCAGTACTTC
>-|TRBV5-5|TRBJ1-1|-
CASSLGPQNTEAFF
TGTGCCAGCAGCTTGGGACCCCAGAACACTGAAGCTTTCTTT
>TRBD2|TRBV12-5|TRBJ2-7|few
CASGLNGGGRSREQYF
TGTGCTAGTGGTTTGAACGGAGGCGGGAGGTCAAGAGAGCAGTACTTC
>TRBD2|TRBV18|TRBJ2-3|-
CASFGTSGSTDTQYF
TGTGCCAGCTTTGGGACTAGCGGCAGCACAGATACGCAGTATTTT
>TRBD1|TRBV7-2|TRBJ2-1|many
CASSPRGTGYNEQFF
TGTGCCAGCAGCCCACGTGGGACAGGATACAATGAGCAGTTCTTC
>-|TRBV7-8|TRBJ1-3|-
CASSLRSISSGNTIYF
TGTGCCAGCAGCCTTCGGTCCATATCGTCGGGAAACACCATATATTTT
>-|TRBV5-5|TRBJ2-1|-
CASSLPGPMEQFF
TGTGCCAGCAGCTTACCGGGACCAATGGAGCAGTTCTTC
>-|TRBV11-2|TRBJ2-5|few
CASSKARFAETQYF
TGTGCCAGCAGCAAGGCGAGGTTTGCTGAGACCCAGTACTTC
>-|TRBV4-1|TRBJ2-5|-
CASSQEPPGGKYF
TGCGCCAGCAGCCAAGAACCGCCGGGGGGCAAGTACTTC
>TRBD1|TRBV7-2|TRBJ2-7|few
CASSRGGQGLNYEQYF
TGTGCCAGCAGCCGAGGGGGACAGGGGTTAAACTACGAGCAGTACTTC
>-|TRBV7-2|TRBJ2-1|-
CASSSRDYQANEQFF
TGTGCCAGCAGCTCCCGGGATTACCAGGCCAATGAGCAGTTCTTC
>-|TRBV7-2|TRBJ2-7|-
CASSLKVAYEQYF
TGTGCCAGCAGCTTAAAGGTTGCTTACGAGCAGTACTTC